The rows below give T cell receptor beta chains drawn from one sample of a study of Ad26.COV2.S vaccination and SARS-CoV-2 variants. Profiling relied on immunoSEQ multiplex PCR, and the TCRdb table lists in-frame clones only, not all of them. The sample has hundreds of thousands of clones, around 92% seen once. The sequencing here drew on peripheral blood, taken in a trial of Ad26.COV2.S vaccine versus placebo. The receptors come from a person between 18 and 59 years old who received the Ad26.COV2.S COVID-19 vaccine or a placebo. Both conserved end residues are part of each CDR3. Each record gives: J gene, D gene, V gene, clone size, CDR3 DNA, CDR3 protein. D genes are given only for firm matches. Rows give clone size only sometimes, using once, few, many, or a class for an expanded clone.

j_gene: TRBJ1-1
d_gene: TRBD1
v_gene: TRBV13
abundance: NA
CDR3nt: TGTGCCAGCAGCCTCGGACAGGGTCGAACTGAAGCTTTCTTT
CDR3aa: CASSLGQGRTEAFF

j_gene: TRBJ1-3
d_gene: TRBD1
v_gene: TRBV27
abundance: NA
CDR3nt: TGTGCCAGCAGTTCACCGGGACAGGCCCCGAACACCATATATTTT
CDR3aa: CASSSPGQAPNTIYF

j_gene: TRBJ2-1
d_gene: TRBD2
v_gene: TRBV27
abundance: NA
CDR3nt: TGTGCCAGCAGTTCGCTAGCGGGAGTTACGAATGAGCAGTTCTTC
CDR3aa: CASSSLAGVTNEQFF

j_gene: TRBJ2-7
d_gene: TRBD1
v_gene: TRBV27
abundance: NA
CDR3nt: TGTGCCAGCAGTTTTAAAGGGGGCCTCTACGAGCAGTACTTC
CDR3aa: CASSFKGGLYEQYF

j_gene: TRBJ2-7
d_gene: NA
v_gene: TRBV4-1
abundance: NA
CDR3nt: TGCGCCAGCAGCCAAGACTGGGAGACCTACGAGCAGTACTTC
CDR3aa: CASSQDWETYEQYF

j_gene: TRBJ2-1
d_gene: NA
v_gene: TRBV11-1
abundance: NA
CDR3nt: TGTGCCAGCAGCTTATTCCCCCCGAGCTCCTACAATGAGCAGTTCTTC
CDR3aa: CASSLFPPSSYNEQFF

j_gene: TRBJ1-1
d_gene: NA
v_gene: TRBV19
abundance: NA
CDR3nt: TGTGCCAGCGCGGTGAACACTGAAGCTTTCTTT
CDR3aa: CASAVNTEAFF

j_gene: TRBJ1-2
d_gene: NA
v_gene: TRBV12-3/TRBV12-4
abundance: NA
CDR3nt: TGTGCCAGCAGCCCTGACTCTAACTATGGCTACACCTTC
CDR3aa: CASSPDSNYGYTF

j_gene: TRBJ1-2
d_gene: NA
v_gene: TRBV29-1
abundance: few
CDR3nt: TGCAGCGTTGACAACATACAGGGACTCTATGGCTACACCTTC
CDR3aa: CSVDNIQGLYGYTF

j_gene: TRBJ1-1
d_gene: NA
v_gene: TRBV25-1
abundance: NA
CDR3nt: TGTGCCAGCAGTGAATATGCGGACACTGAAGCTTTCTTT
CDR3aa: CASSEYADTEAFF

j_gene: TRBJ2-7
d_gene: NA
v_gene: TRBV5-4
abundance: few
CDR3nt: TGTGCCAGCAGCTTGGCGGGGAGCTCCTACGAGCAGTACTTC
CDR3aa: CASSLAGSSYEQYF

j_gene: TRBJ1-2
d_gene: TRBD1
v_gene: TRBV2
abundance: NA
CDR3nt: TGTGCCAGCAGTTGGACAGGGGGCCCCCTTAACTATGGCTACACCTTC
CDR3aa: CASSWTGGPLNYGYTF

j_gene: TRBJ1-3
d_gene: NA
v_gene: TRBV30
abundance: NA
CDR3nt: TGTGCCTGGAGTGTTAGTGGAAACACCATATATTTT
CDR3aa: CAWSVSGNTIYF

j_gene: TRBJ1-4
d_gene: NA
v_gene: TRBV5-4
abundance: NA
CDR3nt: TGTGCCAGCAGCTGGGGACATGTGTCTAATGAAAAACTGTTTTTT
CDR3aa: CASSWGHVSNEKLFF

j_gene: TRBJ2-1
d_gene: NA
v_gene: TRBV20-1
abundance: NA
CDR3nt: TGCAGTGTTTCAGATTACAATGAGCAGTTCTTC
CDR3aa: CSVSDYNEQFF

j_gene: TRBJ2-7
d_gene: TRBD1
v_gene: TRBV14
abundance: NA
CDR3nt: TGTGCCAGCAGCGAATGGGGACAGGGTAACGAGCAGTACTTC
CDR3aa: CASSEWGQGNEQYF

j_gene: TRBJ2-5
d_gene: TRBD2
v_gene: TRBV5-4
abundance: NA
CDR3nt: TGTGCCAGCAGCCCGACCCCTCGCGGGGGTGGGGAAGAGACCCAGTACTTC
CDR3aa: CASSPTPRGGGEETQYF

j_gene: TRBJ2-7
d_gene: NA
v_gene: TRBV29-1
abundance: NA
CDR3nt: TGCAGCGTTGGAGGGATTTCGGACGAGCAGTACTTC
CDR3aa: CSVGGISDEQYF

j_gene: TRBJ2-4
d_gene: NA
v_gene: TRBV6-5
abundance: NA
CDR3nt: TGTGCCAGCAGTTACTCGACAGCGACAGTCCAAAACATTCAGTACTTC
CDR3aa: CASSYSTATVQNIQYF

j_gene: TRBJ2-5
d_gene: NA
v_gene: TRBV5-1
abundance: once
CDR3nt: TGCGCCAGCAGCTTCGGAGGGGGAGGGCAAGAGACCCAGTACTTC
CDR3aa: CASSFGGGGQETQYF

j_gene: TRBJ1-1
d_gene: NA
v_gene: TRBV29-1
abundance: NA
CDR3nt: TGCAGCGCCCAGAGGGGCACTGAAGCTTTCTTT
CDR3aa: CSAQRGTEAFF

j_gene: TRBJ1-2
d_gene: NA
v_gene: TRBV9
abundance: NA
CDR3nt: TGTGCCAGCAGCGTAGCTACAGCAGGGGACGCCTATGGCTACACCTTC
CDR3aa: CASSVATAGDAYGYTF

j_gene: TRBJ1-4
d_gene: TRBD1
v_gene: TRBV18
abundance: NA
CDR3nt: TGTGCCAGCTCACCACGGTTGACAGGGTCTAATGAAAAACTGTTTTTT
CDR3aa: CASSPRLTGSNEKLFF

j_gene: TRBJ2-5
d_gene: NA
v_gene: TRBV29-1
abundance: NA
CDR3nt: TGCAGCGTTGGGCCCCGGACCCAAGAGACCCAGTACTTC
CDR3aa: CSVGPRTQETQYF

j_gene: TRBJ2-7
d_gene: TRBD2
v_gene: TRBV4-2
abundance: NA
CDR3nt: TGTGCCAGCAGCCCCGCGTGGGGGACTAGCGGTCAAAGCTCCTACGAGCAGTACTTC
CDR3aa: CASSPAWGTSGQSSYEQYF

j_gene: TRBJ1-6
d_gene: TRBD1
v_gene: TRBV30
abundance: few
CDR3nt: TGTGCCTGGGGACAGGGCTGGGATTCACCCCTCCACTTT
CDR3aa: CAWGQGWDSPLHF

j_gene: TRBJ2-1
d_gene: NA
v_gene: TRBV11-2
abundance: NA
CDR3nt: TGTGCCAGCAGCCCACCGATTTGGGCCAATGAGCAGTTCTTC
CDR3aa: CASSPPIWANEQFF

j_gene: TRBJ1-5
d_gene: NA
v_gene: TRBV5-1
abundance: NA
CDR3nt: TGCGCCAGCAGCTTGACAGGGTTTGGTCAGCCCCAGCATTTT
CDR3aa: CASSLTGFGQPQHF

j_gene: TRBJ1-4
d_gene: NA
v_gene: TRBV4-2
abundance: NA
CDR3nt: TGTGCCAGCAGCCAAGGGGGGGAGAATGAAAAACTGTTTTTT
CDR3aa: CASSQGGENEKLFF

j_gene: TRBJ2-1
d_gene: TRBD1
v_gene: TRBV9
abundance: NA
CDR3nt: TGTGCCAGCAGCGTAGAGGGGGCGGGTGAGCAGTTCTTC
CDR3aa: CASSVEGAGEQFF

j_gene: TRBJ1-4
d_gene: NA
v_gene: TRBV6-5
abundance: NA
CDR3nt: TGTGCCACACGGTGGGCAACTAATGAAAAACTGTTTTTT
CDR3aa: CATRWATNEKLFF

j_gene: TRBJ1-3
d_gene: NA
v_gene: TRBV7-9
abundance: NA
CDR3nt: TGTGCCAGCAGTTACGCTGGAAACACCATATATTTT
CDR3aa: CASSYAGNTIYF

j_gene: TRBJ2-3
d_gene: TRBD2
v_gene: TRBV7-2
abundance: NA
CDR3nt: TGTGCCAGCAGCACAGCGCGGACTAGCGGGAGGCCAGATACGCAGTATTTT
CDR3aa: CASSTARTSGRPDTQYF

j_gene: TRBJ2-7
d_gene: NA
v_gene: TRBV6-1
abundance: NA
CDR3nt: TGTGCCAGCAGTGAATCTGGCGGCTCCTACGAGCAGTACTTC
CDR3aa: CASSESGGSYEQYF

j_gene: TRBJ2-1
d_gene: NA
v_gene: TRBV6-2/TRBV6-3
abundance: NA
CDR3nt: TGTGCCAGCAGTTACTCATTAGTAATTGAGCAGTTCTTC
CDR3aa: CASSYSLVIEQFF

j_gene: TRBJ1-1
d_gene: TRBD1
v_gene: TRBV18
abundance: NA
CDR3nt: TGTGCCAGCTCACTGGATGGGGACAGGGAGGCTTTCTTT
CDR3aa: CASSLDGDREAFF

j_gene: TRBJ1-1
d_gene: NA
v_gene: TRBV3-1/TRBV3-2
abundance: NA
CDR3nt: TGTGCCAGCAGCCATGCCCGTACCGGGACGGGGAACACTGAAGCTTTCTTT
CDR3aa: CASSHARTGTGNTEAFF

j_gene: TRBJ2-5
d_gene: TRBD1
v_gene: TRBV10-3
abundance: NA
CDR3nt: TGTGCCATCAGTGCAGGGGGAGAGACCCAGTACTTC
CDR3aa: CAISAGGETQYF

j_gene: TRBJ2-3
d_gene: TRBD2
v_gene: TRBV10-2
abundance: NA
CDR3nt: TGCGCCAGCAGAACGGGAGGGCCACCAGATACGCAGTATTTT
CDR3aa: CASRTGGPPDTQYF

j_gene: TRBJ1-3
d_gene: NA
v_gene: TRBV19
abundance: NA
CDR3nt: TGTGCCAGTAGTTCGACAGGTAGCGGAAACACCATATATTTT
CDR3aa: CASSSTGSGNTIYF

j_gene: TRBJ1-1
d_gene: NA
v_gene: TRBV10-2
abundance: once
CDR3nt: TGCGCCAGCAGTGAGGGGGCGCGGGCCACTGAAGCTTTCTTT
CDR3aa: CASSEGARATEAFF

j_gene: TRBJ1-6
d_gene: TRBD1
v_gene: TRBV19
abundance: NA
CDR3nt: TGTGCCAGTAGTATGGGGGGACAGGGGAATTCACCCCTCCACTTT
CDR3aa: CASSMGGQGNSPLHF

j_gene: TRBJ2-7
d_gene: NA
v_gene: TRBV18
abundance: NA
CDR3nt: TGTGCCAGCTCATTAGTGACAGTAGTCCCGTCCCTATATCTCCCGGAGCAGTACTTC
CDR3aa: CASSLVTVVPSLYLPEQYF

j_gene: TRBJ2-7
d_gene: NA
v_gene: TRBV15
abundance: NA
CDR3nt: TGTGCCACCAGCAGAGATCCTGGGGGGGCGGACGAGCAGTACTTC
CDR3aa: CATSRDPGGADEQYF

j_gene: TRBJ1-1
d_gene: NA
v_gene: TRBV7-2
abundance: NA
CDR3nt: TGTGCCAGCAGCCCACGGACCCCTGCTTGGGAGGAGTGCTTT
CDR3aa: CASSPRTPAWEECF

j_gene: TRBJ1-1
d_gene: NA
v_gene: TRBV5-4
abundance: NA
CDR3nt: TGTGCCAGCAGGGATTCCGGGACTACTGAAGCTTTCTTT
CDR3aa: CASRDSGTTEAFF

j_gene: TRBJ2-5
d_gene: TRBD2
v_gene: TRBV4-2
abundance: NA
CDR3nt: TGTGCCAGCAGCCTCGGGGCTAGCGGGAGGGTGGCAGAGACCCAGTACTTC
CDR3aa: CASSLGASGRVAETQYF

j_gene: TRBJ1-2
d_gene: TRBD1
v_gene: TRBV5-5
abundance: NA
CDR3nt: TGTGCCAGCAGCTTAAATGACAGGGGGGACATCTATGGCTACACCTTC
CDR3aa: CASSLNDRGDIYGYTF

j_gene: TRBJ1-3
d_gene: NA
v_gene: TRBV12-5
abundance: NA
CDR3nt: TGTGCTAGTGGTTTGGCAACTTTTGGAAACACCATATATTTT
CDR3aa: CASGLATFGNTIYF

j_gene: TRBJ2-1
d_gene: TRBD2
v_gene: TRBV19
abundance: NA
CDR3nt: TGTGCCAGTAGTAGAGGCGGGAGATCCTACAATGAGCAGTTCTTC
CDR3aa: CASSRGGRSYNEQFF